Listed below are T cell receptor beta chains from one sample, sequenced in a study of blood T cell repertoires in COVID-19. Some clones are missing from TCRdb's copy, which holds only in-frame ones; the method was immunoSEQ multiplex PCR. The sample shows about 200,000 clones, more than 80% of them seen only once. Sequences were obtained from peripheral blood. The receptors originated from a woman older than 75 with acute or convalescent COVID-19. Both conserved end residues are part of each CDR3. The order of the fields is J gene, clone size, D gene, CDR3 length, V gene, CDR3 DNA, CDR3 protein. D genes are given only for firm matches. Not every row has a clone size; where given, it reads once, few, many or a size class.

TRBJ1-2,-,-,16,TRBV28,TGTGCCAGCAGTTTCCCTCCCGGGGGTCAGAACTATGGCTACACCTTC,CASSFPPGGQNYGYTF
TRBJ2-3,-,TRBD2,16,TRBV6-5,TGTGCCAGCAGTTACGGAGCGGGAGGGTCCACAGATACGCAGTATTTT,CASSYGAGGSTDTQYF
TRBJ1-2,-,-,12,TRBV2,TGTGCCAGCAGTGAAGGCGGATTTGGCTACACCTTC,CASSEGGFGYTF
TRBJ1-2,-,-,13,TRBV6-5,TGTGCCAGCAGTCTCACAGCTAACTATGGCTACACCTTC,CASSLTANYGYTF
TRBJ2-7,-,-,14,TRBV3-1/TRBV3-2,TGTGCCAGCAGCCAAATGGGGGGCTCCTACGAGCAGTACTTC,CASSQMGGSYEQYF
TRBJ1-6,few,TRBD1,19,TRBV14,TGTGCCAGCAGCCAAACCGGGACAGGGGATCTACAAAGAATTGGACCCCTCCACTTT,CASSQTGTGDLQRIGPLHF
TRBJ2-2,-,-,16,TRBV4-3,TGCGCCAGCAGCCAAGATTTGTTGGTAGCTACCGGGGAGCTGTTTTTT,CASSQDLLVATGELFF
TRBJ1-1,once,-,15,TRBV30,TGTGCCTGGAGTGAAGGCCACGGGGGATCCACTGAAGCTTTCTTT,CAWSEGHGGSTEAFF
TRBJ1-4,-,TRBD1,13,TRBV10-3,TGTGCCACTAAGGGGGCGACGGATGAAAAACTGTTTTTT,CATKGATDEKLFF
TRBJ1-2,once,TRBD1,12,TRBV7-3,TGTGCCAGCAGCTCAGGGACAGATGGCTACACCTTC,CASSSGTDGYTF
TRBJ1-3,-,-,10,TRBV6-5,TGTGCCAGCGAGGCGAACACCATATATTTT,CASEANTIYF
TRBJ2-1,-,TRBD2,16,TRBV11-2,TGTGCCAGCAGCTCGAGCGGGCGGGGGGGCTTCGATGAGCAGTTCTTC,CASSSSGRGGFDEQFF
TRBJ2-1,few,-,12,TRBV23-1,TGCGCCAGCAGTCAATCGGGCTATGAGCAGTTCTTC,CASSQSGYEQFF
TRBJ2-7,-,TRBD1,15,TRBV7-2,TGTGCCAGCAGCTTCCTCCGGACAGGGGGCTTCGAGCAGTACTTC,CASSFLRTGGFEQYF